The rows below give T cell receptor beta chains drawn from one sample of a study of CD8+CD57+ T cells in acquired aplastic anemia. Via MiXCR, TCRdb re-called the reads, giving one row per CDR3 protein. The sample consists of 75,000 to 90,000 distinct CDR3 sequences, under 50% of them appearing once. The specimen was sorted CD4+, CD8+, or CD8+CD57+ T cells (not recorded which) from PBMCs. The receptors derive from a human donor in good health, serving as a control. The CDR3 runs from the conserved cysteine through the conserved F or W. A D gene is named only where the DNA matches it firmly. Some rows have no size entry. The others give once, few or many, or a class for an expanded clone.

D,V,J,size,DNA,CDR3
TRBD1,TRBV2,TRBJ1-5,-,TGTGCCAGCAGTGAGGACAGGGTAGAGCCCCAGCATTTT,CASSEDRVEPQHF
TRBD1,TRBV5-1,TRBJ1-1,few,TGCGCCAGCAGCTTGGCCATCATAGGGGGCCTGACTGAAGCTTTCTTT,CASSLAIIGGLTEAFF
-,TRBV7-3,TRBJ1-6,-,TGTGCCAGCAGCTCCCCGACAGAGTATAATTCACCCCTCCACTTT,CASSSPTEYNSPLHF
TRBD2,TRBV27,TRBJ2-3,few,TGTGCCAGCAGTTTACAGGCTAGCGGGGGGGATACGCAGTATTTT,CASSLQASGGDTQYF
-,TRBV19,TRBJ2-1,many,TGTGCCAGTAGTATTGTCGCTGATTACAATGAGCAGTTCTTC,CASSIVADYNEQFF
-,TRBV9,TRBJ2-2,few,TGTGCCAGCAGCGCCTCCAGAGACATCATCACCGGGGAGCTGTTTTTT,CASSASRDIITGELFF
TRBD1,TRBV25-1,TRBJ1-3,-,TGTGCCAGCAGTGAATATTCAGGGGGGTACGGAAACACCATATATTTT,CASSEYSGGYGNTIYF
TRBD1,TRBV9,TRBJ1-2,many,TGTGCCAGCAGCGCCCGGACAGGGTCGAAGAAGAAGGGCTACACCTTC,CASSARTGSKKKGYTF
TRBD1,TRBV24-1,TRBJ2-7,-,TGTGCCACCAGTGAGACCGGACAGGGATCCTACGAGCAGTACTTC,CATSETGQGSYEQYF
-,TRBV10-2,TRBJ1-1,many,TGCGCCAGCAGTGATGACTTATGGGCTTTCTTT,CASSDDLWAFF
TRBD1,TRBV19,TRBJ2-7,many,TGTGCCAGTAGCCCCAGGGGGCTACCTACCGCTTACGAGCAGTACTTC,CASSPRGLPTAYEQYF
TRBD2,TRBV4-2,TRBJ2-3,many,TGTGCCAGCAGCCGTTTGACTAGCGGGGGGGCAGATACGCAGTATTTT,CASSRLTSGGADTQYF
-,TRBV20-1,TRBJ2-5,many,TGCAGTGCACTCGAGCAGGGTTCAGGGCAAGAGACCCAGTACTTC,CSALEQGSGQETQYF
TRBD2,TRBV15,TRBJ2-1,-,TGTGCCACCAGCGGTCCGGGACTAGCGGGACTATTTGAGCAGTTCTTC,CATSGPGLAGLFEQFF
-,TRBV10-3,TRBJ2-3,-,TGTGCCATCGGTCAGGGGTCGGACACCCGCACAGATACGCAGTATTTT,CAIGQGSDTRTDTQYF
-,TRBV2,TRBJ2-7,few,TGTGCCAGCAGTCCACACCTGGAGCTTTACGAGCAGTACTTC,CASSPHLELYEQYF
-,TRBV2,TRBJ2-7,-,TGTGCCATCAGTGGGGGAGGGGGGAGCTCCTACGAGCAGTACTTC,CAISGGGGSSYEQYF
TRBD1,TRBV24-1,TRBJ2-3,few,TGTGCCACCAGTGACCAAGGACAGGCCAGCACAGATACGCAGTATTTT,CATSDQGQASTDTQYF
-,TRBV2,TRBJ2-7,many,TGTGCCAGCAGTGACACCGGGTTATCCTACGAGCAGTACTTC,CASSDTGLSYEQYF
-,TRBV7-9,TRBJ1-1,-,TGTGCCAGCAGCTTAGATGGGGTTGAAGCTTTCTTT,CASSLDGVEAFF
TRBD1,TRBV29-1,TRBJ2-3,many,TGCAGCGTTGAAGATCAAGACAGGGCAGCAGATACGCAGTATTTT,CSVEDQDRAADTQYF
-,TRBV9,TRBJ1-2,-,TGTGCCAGCAGCGTAGCGCAGGGGCTGGGGAACTATGGCTACACCTTC,CASSVAQGLGNYGYTF
TRBD1,TRBV2,TRBJ1-1,many,TGTGCCAGCAGTACCCAAGGGACAGGGGAGAATGAAGCTTTCTTT,CASSTQGTGENEAFF